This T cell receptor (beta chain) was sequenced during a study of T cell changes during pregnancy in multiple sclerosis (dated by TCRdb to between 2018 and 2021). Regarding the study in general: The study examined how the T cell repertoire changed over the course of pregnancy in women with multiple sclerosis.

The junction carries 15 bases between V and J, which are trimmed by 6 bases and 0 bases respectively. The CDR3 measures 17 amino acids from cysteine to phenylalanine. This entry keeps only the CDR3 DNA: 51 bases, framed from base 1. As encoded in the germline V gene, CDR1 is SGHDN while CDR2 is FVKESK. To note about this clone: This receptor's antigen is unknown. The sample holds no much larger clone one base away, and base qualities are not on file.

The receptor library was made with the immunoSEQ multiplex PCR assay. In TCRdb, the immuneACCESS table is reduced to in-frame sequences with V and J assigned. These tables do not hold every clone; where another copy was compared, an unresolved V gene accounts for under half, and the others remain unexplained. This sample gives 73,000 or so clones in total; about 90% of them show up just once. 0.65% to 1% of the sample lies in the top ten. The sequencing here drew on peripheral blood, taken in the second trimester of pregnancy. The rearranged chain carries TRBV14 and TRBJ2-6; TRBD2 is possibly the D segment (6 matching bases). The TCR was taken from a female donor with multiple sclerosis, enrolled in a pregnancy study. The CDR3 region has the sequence CASRSGTRASGANVLTF. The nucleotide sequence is TGTGCCAGCAGATCCGGGACTCGAGCCTCTGGGGCCAACGTCCTGACTTTC.